The rows below give T cell receptor beta chains drawn from one sample of a study of T cell responses to AZD1222 COVID-19 vaccine. Sequenced by immunoSEQ multiplex PCR; TCRdb stores in-frame clones only, minus some. The data contain 200,000 or so clones, approximately 93% of them singletons. Sequencing used peripheral blood, obtained 28 days after the second AZD1222 dose. The source of these receptors is an adult who received the AZD1222 COVID-19 vaccine. Both conserved end residues are part of each CDR3. D genes are given only for firm matches. Clone size is shown for a subset of rows, as once, few, many or a class of expanded clone.

v_call: TRBV20-1; d_call: NA; clone_size: NA; j_call: TRBJ1-3; cdr3_aa: CSASTSSAGIYF; cdr3_nt: TGCAGTGCTAGTACATCCTCGGCGGGCATATATTTT
v_call: TRBV2; d_call: NA; clone_size: NA; j_call: TRBJ1-5; cdr3_aa: CASSEVTGQGQPQHF; cdr3_nt: TGTGCCAGCAGTGAAGTAACAGGGCAGGGTCAGCCCCAGCATTTT
v_call: TRBV6-1; d_call: NA; clone_size: NA; j_call: TRBJ1-2; cdr3_aa: CASSDGTTSGYTF; cdr3_nt: TGTGCCAGCAGTGACGGGACAACTAGCGGCTACACCTTC
v_call: TRBV5-8; d_call: TRBD1; clone_size: NA; j_call: TRBJ1-6; cdr3_aa: CASSHQGASNSPLHF; cdr3_nt: TGTGCCAGCAGCCACCAGGGGGCGTCAAATTCACCCCTCCACTTT
v_call: TRBV6-2/TRBV6-3; d_call: TRBD1; clone_size: NA; j_call: TRBJ2-1; cdr3_aa: CASSEGALIYNEQFF; cdr3_nt: TGTGCCAGCAGCGAGGGGGCCCTAATCTACAATGAGCAGTTCTTC
v_call: TRBV25-1; d_call: NA; clone_size: once; j_call: TRBJ1-1; cdr3_aa: CASSGGAGVTTEAFF; cdr3_nt: TGTGCCAGCAGTGGCGGCGCCGGGGTTACGACTGAAGCTTTCTTT
v_call: TRBV3-1/TRBV3-2; d_call: TRBD1; clone_size: NA; j_call: TRBJ2-7; cdr3_aa: CASSQETGAWYEQYF; cdr3_nt: TGTGCCAGCAGCCAAGAAACAGGGGCCTGGTACGAGCAGTACTTC
v_call: TRBV6-5; d_call: NA; clone_size: NA; j_call: TRBJ2-1; cdr3_aa: CASSYSPDGSYNEQFF; cdr3_nt: TGTGCCAGCAGTTACTCGCCGGACGGCTCCTACAATGAGCAGTTCTTC
v_call: TRBV5-1; d_call: TRBD2; clone_size: NA; j_call: TRBJ2-5; cdr3_aa: CASSPAGGPETQYF; cdr3_nt: TGCGCCAGCAGCCCCGCGGGGGGGCCAGAGACCCAGTACTTC
v_call: TRBV7-6; d_call: NA; clone_size: NA; j_call: TRBJ1-2; cdr3_aa: CASSLSPGLAYGYTF; cdr3_nt: TGTGCCAGCAGCTTATCTCCGGGTTTGGCTTATGGCTACACCTTC
v_call: TRBV19; d_call: NA; clone_size: NA; j_call: TRBJ1-2; cdr3_aa: CASRAQGKGYTF; cdr3_nt: TGTGCCAGTAGAGCCCAGGGGAAAGGCTACACCTTC
v_call: TRBV7-6; d_call: NA; clone_size: NA; j_call: TRBJ2-7; cdr3_aa: CASSLAKGGVYEQYF; cdr3_nt: TGTGCCAGCAGCTTAGCGAAGGGGGGCGTATACGAGCAGTACTTC
v_call: TRBV9; d_call: NA; clone_size: NA; j_call: TRBJ2-2; cdr3_aa: CASSWGQLSTGELFF; cdr3_nt: TGTGCCAGCAGCTGGGGGCAGCTAAGCACCGGGGAGCTGTTTTTT
v_call: TRBV5-4; d_call: NA; clone_size: NA; j_call: TRBJ2-7; cdr3_aa: CASSLGWYHEQYF; cdr3_nt: TGTGCCAGCAGCTTGGGGTGGTACCACGAGCAGTACTTC
v_call: TRBV19; d_call: NA; clone_size: NA; j_call: TRBJ1-3; cdr3_aa: CASSMGLGGNTIYF; cdr3_nt: TGTGCCAGTAGTATGGGTCTGGGCGGAAACACCATATATTTT
v_call: TRBV2; d_call: TRBD2; clone_size: NA; j_call: TRBJ2-7; cdr3_aa: CASSDERGGWGEQYF; cdr3_nt: TGTGCCAGCAGTGACGAGCGGGGGGGCTGGGGTGAGCAGTACTTC
v_call: TRBV4-1; d_call: NA; clone_size: NA; j_call: TRBJ1-4; cdr3_aa: CASSQNRQANEKLFF; cdr3_nt: TGCGCCAGCAGCCAAAACCGACAGGCAAATGAAAAACTGTTTTTT
v_call: TRBV19; d_call: TRBD1; clone_size: NA; j_call: TRBJ1-1; cdr3_aa: CASMPREGTGQGVEAFF; cdr3_nt: TGTGCCAGTATGCCCCGCGAGGGGACGGGACAGGGAGTTGAAGCTTTCTTT
v_call: TRBV27; d_call: NA; clone_size: NA; j_call: TRBJ1-1; cdr3_aa: CASSFSALGDTEAFF; cdr3_nt: TGTGCCAGCAGTTTCTCGGCACTGGGGGACACTGAAGCTTTCTTT
v_call: TRBV3-1/TRBV3-2; d_call: NA; clone_size: NA; j_call: TRBJ1-2; cdr3_aa: CASSPAPDGGDGYTF; cdr3_nt: TGTGCCAGCAGCCCCGCCCCGGACGGGGGCGATGGCTACACCTTC
v_call: TRBV7-2; d_call: NA; clone_size: NA; j_call: TRBJ1-1; cdr3_aa: CASSFQGLNTEAFF; cdr3_nt: TGTGCCAGCAGCTTCCAGGGGCTGAACACTGAAGCTTTCTTT
v_call: TRBV6-2/TRBV6-3; d_call: TRBD1; clone_size: NA; j_call: TRBJ1-1; cdr3_aa: CASSYPGTGHTEAFF; cdr3_nt: TGTGCCAGCAGTTACCCCGGGACAGGTCACACTGAAGCTTTCTTT
v_call: TRBV9; d_call: NA; clone_size: NA; j_call: TRBJ2-2; cdr3_aa: CASSVGVGSGELFF; cdr3_nt: TGTGCCAGCAGCGTAGGGGTTGGGAGCGGGGAGCTGTTTTTT
v_call: TRBV9; d_call: TRBD2; clone_size: NA; j_call: TRBJ2-2; cdr3_aa: CASNVASGGSVQFF; cdr3_nt: TGTGCCAGCAACGTAGCTAGCGGGGGCTCAGTACAGTTTTTT